These 28 T cell receptor beta chains share one sample of origin, sequenced in a study of shared clonotypes between healthy human individuals. TCRdb's copy holds only in-frame clones and misses some; the assay was immunoSEQ multiplex PCR. The repertoire holds about 2.3 million clones, with around 90% as singletons. Sequenced material: naive CD4+ T cells from PBMCs. Indicated subset: CD45RA+ positively selected. All receptors derive from a man aged 18-30 years in good health. Some clones in this sample may be carry-over from other donors' samples.

The chain carries TRBV7-3 and TRBJ1-2; D is undetermined. Trimming cost V 5 bases and J 4 bases, with 8 bases left between them. Germline V gene sequence: CDR1 SGHTA, CDR2 FQGTGA. This CDR3 is 12 amino acids long. The CDR3 bases are TGTGCCAGCAGCCAGGACGGCTATGGCTACACCTTC. This sequence encodes CASSQDGYGYTF.

This sequence joins TRBV6-5 and TRBJ2-7, with D tentatively TRBD2 (6 bases). Trimming cost V 0 bases and J 5 bases, with 14 bases left between them. CDR1 and CDR2 from the germline V gene are MNHEY and SVGAGI. CDR3 length equals 15 residues. CDR3 residues: CASSYSTRWDHEQYF. CDR3 bases: TGTGCCAGCAGTTACTCGACTAGGTGGGACCACGAGCAGTACTTC.

The V and J genes are TRBV5-6 and TRBJ1-5; 12 bases line up with TRBD1. With V trimmed by 4 bases and J by 2 bases, 13 bases remained unmatched. The CDR3 is 19 amino acids. In germline, CDR1 is SGHDT, CDR2 YYEEEE. This CDR3 reads CASSKYRDRGRVGNQPQHF. The CDR3 nucleotides read TGTGCCAGCAGCAAGTACCGGGACAGGGGGCGCGTGGGCAATCAGCCCCAGCATTTT. The variable domain in full, completed from reference TRBV5-6 and TRBJ1-5, reads DAGVTQSPTHLIKTRGQQVTLRCSPKSGHDTVSWYQQALGQGPQFIFQYYEEEERQRGNFPDRFSGHQFPNYSSELNVNALLLGDSALYLCASSKYRDRGRVGNQPQHFGDGTRLSIL.

The chain is built from TRBV9 and TRBJ2-5; 10 positions match TRBD2. Germline trimming cut 3 bases from V and 4 bases from J; bases unmatched to any gene: 9. CDR1 is SGDLS and CDR2 is YYNGEE in the germline V gene. The CDR3 is 16 amino acids. This chain's CDR3 is CASSAAPGLARETQYF. The CDR3 DNA is TGTGCCAGCAGCGCCGCGCCGGGACTAGCGCGAGAGACCCAGTACTTC.

V usage is TRBV2 and J usage is TRBJ2-7; D unclear. Germline values: CDR1 SNHLY, CDR2 FYNNEI. This CDR3 contains 15 residues. V was pared by 1 base and J by 1 base, with 11 bases between. This CDR3 is CASSEETVRSYEQYF. The CDR3 DNA is TGTGCCAGCAGTGAAGAAACAGTCCGTTCCTACGAGCAGTACTTC.

This clone appeared once. This chain's CDR3 is CASSFQGNMNTEAFF. CDR3 DNA sequence: TGTGCCAGCAGCTTCCAGGGGAACATGAACACTGAAGCTTTCTTT. The chain couples TRBV11-2 to TRBJ1-1; possibly TRBD1 for D (6 bases). The CDR3 covers 15 residues. The V gene's germline CDR1 is SGHAT and CDR2 FQNNGV. The V gene lost 3 bases and the J gene lost 0 bases, with 11 bases spanning the gap.

The rearrangement joins TRBV10-3 to TRBJ1-1, with 7 bases aligning to TRBD1. In germline, CDR1 is ENHRY, CDR2 SYGVKD. J was trimmed by 3 bases and V by 2 bases; bases with no gene match: 9. This CDR3 spans 16 amino acids. DNA for the CDR3: TGTGCCATCAGTGAGAGGTCGAGGGGGCGGGACACTGAAGCTTTCTTT. It translates to CAISERSRGRDTEAFF.

With regard to this clone: This sample includes further DNA sequences coding for the same CDR3. The rearrangement links TRBV7-2 to TRBJ2-7; TRBD1 or TRBD2 may be the D gene (5 bases each). V gave up 3 bases and J gave up 2 bases, with 5 bases separating them. Germline CDR1 SGHTA, CDR2 FQGNSA. The CDR3 runs to 12 residues. The DNA for the CDR3 is TGTGCCAGCAGCTTGGGGGCCTACGAGCAGTACTTC. The encoded protein is CASSLGAYEQYF.

CDR3 in DNA: TGTGCCAGCAGCTTCCAAGCGGGAGCGGATGTGGGCACCGGGGAGCTGTTTTTT. This gives the protein CASSFQAGADVGTGELFF. The chain employs TRBV7-3 and TRBJ2-2; TRBD2 aligns across 8 bases. After removal of 3 bases from V and 4 bases from J, the junction contained 13 bases not matched to a gene. The germline CDR1 and CDR2 sequences are SGHTA and FQGTGA. The CDR3 runs to 18 residues.

Regarding this clone: This specimen includes other DNA sequences encoding the same CDR3. The chain recombines TRBV9 with TRBJ1-1; D unresolved. The CDR3 contains 13 residues. V was pared by 0 bases and J by 3 bases, with 6 bases between. Germline V lookup: CDR1 SGDLS, CDR2 YYNGEE. The CDR3 spells CASSVAGDTEAFF. The CDR3 DNA reads as TGTGCCAGCAGCGTAGCTGGGGACACTGAAGCTTTCTTT.

The chain combines TRBV6-5 with TRBJ1-1, with D perhaps TRBD1 (5 bases). V lost 5 bases, J lost 2 bases, and 12 bases lay in between. The CDR3 sequence is 14 residues long. Germline CDR1 and CDR2: MNHEY and SVGAGI. The CDR3 sequence: CASSPGTFNTEAFF. DNA of the CDR3: TGTGCCAGCAGTCCCGGGACTTTCAACACTGAAGCTTTCTTT.

In this sample, this clone turned up once. The chain joins TRBV30 to TRBJ1-4; 7 bases map to TRBD1. V was pared by 6 bases and J by 3 bases, with 19 bases of the junction left unmatched. This CDR3 spans 18 amino acids. Germline V gene lookup returns CDR1 GTSNPN and CDR2 SVGIG (reference sequence). The CDR3 bases are TGTGCCTGTCCTACTAGACAGGGAGGGCCCCCGGCTAATGAAAAACTGTTTTTT. As protein: CACPTRQGGPPANEKLFF. The whole variable domain, filled in from reference TRBV30 and TRBJ1-4, reads SQTIHQWPATLVQPVGSPLSLECTVEGTSNPNLYWYRQAAGRGLQLLFYSVGIGQISSEVPQNLSASRPQDRQFILSSKKLLLSDSGFYLCACPTRQGGPPANEKLFFGSGTQLSVL.

This clone was seen a single time. The chain couples TRBV30 to TRBJ2-3, with D unclear. The ends were cut back, 0 bases at V and 4 bases at J, with 14 bases in the middle. There are 15 residues in the CDR3. CDR1 is GTSNPN and CDR2 is SVGIG in the germline V gene (reference sequence). CDR3 amino acids: CAWSVDPLPSDTQYF. Written as DNA, the CDR3 is TGTGCCTGGAGTGTAGACCCCCTTCCCTCAGATACGCAGTATTTT. Full variable domain (remainder filled in from reference TRBV30 and TRBJ2-3): SQTIHQWPATLVQPVGSPLSLECTVEGTSNPNLYWYRQAAGRGLQLLFYSVGIGQISSEVPQNLSASRPQDRQFILSSKKLLLSDSGFYLCAWSVDPLPSDTQYFGPGTRLTVL.

The gene calls are TRBV4-3 and TRBJ2-7; no reliable D call. With 0 bases removed from V and 10 bases from J, the gap between germline ends came to 7 bases. Per germline, CDR1 LGHNA and CDR2 YSLEER. CDR3 length: 11 residues. The chain's CDR3 is CASSQEAVQYF. The CDR3 bases are TGCGCCAGCAGCCAAGAGGCGGTTCAGTACTTC.

The CDR3 protein is CASSLGDRDRLHF. The CDR3 bases are TGCGCCAGCAGCTTGGGGGACAGGGACCGACTCCACTTT. V gene TRBV5-1 combines with J gene TRBJ1-6; TRBD1 agrees at 9 bases. J was trimmed by 16 bases and V by 0 bases; bases with no gene match: 5. The germline V gene has CDR1 SGHRS and CDR2 YFSETQ. The CDR3 runs to 13 residues.

This chain connects TRBV19 to TRBJ2-5; D ambiguous. In germline, CDR1 is LNHDA, CDR2 SQIVND (reference sequence). The CDR3 contains 15 residues. V dropped 0 bases and J dropped 1 base, with 9 bases sitting between them. In nucleotides, the CDR3 is TGTGCCAGTAGTATAGAACTCCAGGTCCAAGAGACCCAGTACTTC. Translation gives CASSIELQVQETQYF.

The V gene is TRBV28, the J gene TRBJ1-1; D perhaps matches TRBD1 (5 bases). In germline, CDR1 is MDHEN, CDR2 SYDVKM. Between the trimmed V and J ends, which lost 3 bases and 5 bases, there was a span of 19 bases. The CDR3 spans 16 residues. The CDR3 coding sequence is TGTGCCAGCAGTTTGTCCGCAGGGACTGCGGGTACTGAAGCTTTCTTT. Its protein product is CASSLSAGTAGTEAFF.

This chain's CDR3 is CASSSSLGRGYEQYF. In DNA form, the CDR3 reads TGTGCCAGCAGCTCCTCATTGGGCAGGGGCTACGAGCAGTACTTC. The rearrangement uses TRBV27 and TRBJ2-7; possibly TRBD1 for D (6 bases). CDR1 is MNHEY, CDR2 SMNVEV, per germline (reference sequence). The V and J ends lost 6 bases and 3 bases respectively, with 18 bases between them. This CDR3 spans 15 amino acids.

This clone has only a few counts. The chain is built from TRBV7-9 and TRBJ1-3; no firm D call. The V end lost 0 bases, the J end lost 3 bases, and 6 bases lay between the germline ends. Per germline, CDR1 SEHNR and CDR2 FQNEAQ (reference sequence). CDR3 size: 14 residues. The CDR3 coding sequence is TGTGCCAGCAGCTTAGCAGGGATTGGAAACACCATATATTTT. Translation: CASSLAGIGNTIYF.

The CDR3 region has the DNA TGTGCCAGTAGTAACGGACGTCAAGAGCGGGCCAAAAACATTCAGTACTTC. Encoded protein: CASSNGRQERAKNIQYF. The chain has TRBV19 and TRBJ2-4; maybe TRBD2 (5 bases). Germline loops: CDR1 LNHDA, CDR2 SQIVND (reference sequence). The CDR3 consists of 17 residues. Trimming removed 4 bases from V and 1 base from J, with 17 bases in between.

The V gene is TRBV10-3, the J gene TRBJ2-1; 9 bases are shared with TRBD2. Germline V lookup: CDR1 ENHRY, CDR2 SYGVKD. V shed 0 bases, J shed 6 bases, and the junction held 6 bases outside the gene matches. The CDR3 sequence is 16 residues long. CDR3 region: CAISESAGGPRNEQFF. In DNA, the CDR3 is TGTGCCATCAGTGAGTCGGCGGGAGGGCCGCGCAATGAGCAGTTCTTC.

The V call is TRBV28, the J call TRBJ2-1; weak D call: TRBD2 (5 bases). The CDR3 covers 14 residues. Trimming pared 5 bases from V and 5 bases from J, leaving 13 bases between. Germline V lookup: CDR1 MDHEN, CDR2 SYDVKM. The CDR3 coding sequence is TGTGCCAGCAGTAGAAGCGGACTTAACAATGAGCAGTTCTTC. Its translation is CASSRSGLNNEQFF.

This sequence joins TRBV18 and TRBJ2-5; no clear D gene. Germline V gene sequence: CDR1 KGHSH, CDR2 LQKENI. V was cut by 5 bases and J by 1 base, with 23 bases left in between. This CDR3 has 18 amino acids. CDR3 in amino acids: CASSKGSTAALFQETQYF. CDR3 DNA: TGTGCCAGCTCAAAAGGGTCTACCGCCGCGTTGTTCCAAGAGACCCAGTACTTC.

The V gene is TRBV6-6, the J gene TRBJ1-1, with 12 bases identical to TRBD1. The CDR3 runs 15 residues. Germline values: CDR1 MNHNY, CDR2 SVGAGI (reference sequence). The V gene end was trimmed by 7 bases and the J gene end by 5 bases; junction bases not matched to a gene: 8. This chain's CDR3 is CASNLPGQGATEAFF. DNA of the CDR3: TGTGCCAGCAACCTACCGGGACAGGGGGCAACTGAAGCTTTCTTT.

The chain is built from TRBV28 and TRBJ2-3, with D hard to call. V was shortened by 3 bases and J by 0 bases, with 16 bases between the two germline ends. Germline V CDR1 and CDR2: MDHEN, SYDVKM. This CDR3 contains 17 residues. The CDR3 coding sequence is TGTGCCAGCAGTTTCCCTACTGCGCGCGCTAGCACAGATACGCAGTATTTT. The encoded protein is CASSFPTARASTDTQYF.

Points on this clone: This sample includes further DNA sequences coding for the same CDR3. The chain is built from TRBV18 and TRBJ2-1; D not resolved. Germline CDR1 KGHSH, CDR2 LQKENI. The CDR3 extends over 14 amino acids. Trimming cost V 1 base and J 0 bases, with 4 bases left between them. As DNA, the CDR3 is TGTGCCAGCTCACCACTAAGCTCCTACAATGAGCAGTTCTTC. Residues: CASSPLSSYNEQFF. Based on the CDR3 plus reference TRBV18 and TRBJ2-1, the full variable domain is NAGVMQNPRHLVRRRGQEARLRCSPMKGHSHVYWYRQLPEEGLKFMVYLQKENIIDESGMPKERFSAEFPKEGPSILRIQQVVRGDSAAYFCASSPLSSYNEQFFGPGTRLTVL.

This clone was picked up one time. This chain connects TRBV30 to TRBJ2-1; maybe TRBD2 (6 bases). The CDR3 totals 13 residues. Germline CDR1 is GTSNPN and CDR2 is SVGIG (reference sequence). V lost 4 bases and J 7 bases, leaving 14 bases between the germline ends. In DNA form, the CDR3 reads TGTGCCTGGATGTCTAGTCGGGGGAATGAGCAGTTCTTC. Protein sequence: CAWMSSRGNEQFF.

This rearrangement joins TRBV5-8 to TRBJ1-2, with 9 bases fitting TRBD1. There are 16 residues in the CDR3. Germline values: CDR1 SGHTS, CDR2 YDEGEE. The trim removed 4 bases at V and 7 bases at J, leaving 14 bases unmatched. The CDR3: CASSRRVGQGTGGYTF. CDR3 in DNA: TGTGCCAGCAGCCGCAGAGTAGGACAGGGGACGGGTGGCTACACCTTC.